A selection of T cell receptor beta chains follows, all from one sample in a study of T cell repertoires in cytomegalovirus infection. TCRdb reprocessed the reads with MiXCR, giving one entry per CDR3 protein. The table lists over 120,000 distinct CDR3 sequences, 32% of them singletons. No antigen has been identified for these receptors. Sequencing was performed on CD8+ T cells from cultured PBMCs, taken from culture after CMV antigen stimulation. These receptors came from a human donor in good health (CMV status not recorded). Some clones in this sample may be carry-over from other donors' samples. Both conserved end residues are trimmed from each CDR3. The order of the fields is clone size, D gene, V gene, J gene, CDR3 protein. A D gene is named only where the DNA matches it firmly. The size of a clone is reported for some rows only, either as once, few or many, or as a class for expanded clones.

size: few; D: NA; V: TRBV27; J: TRBJ2-1; CDR3: ASSLIGSGNEQF
size: NA; D: NA; V: TRBV7-9; J: TRBJ1-1; CDR3: ASSSWTENTEAF
size: many; D: NA; V: TRBV15; J: TRBJ2-4; CDR3: ATRGKRGALAKNIQY
size: many; D: NA; V: TRBV7-8; J: TRBJ2-1; CDR3: ASIGRTYNEQF
size: many; D: NA; V: TRBV19; J: TRBJ2-1; CDR3: ASSIIGFSYNEQF
size: many; D: TRBD2; V: TRBV27; J: TRBJ2-3; CDR3: ASTLLAGVTDTQY
size: NA; D: NA; V: TRBV6-5; J: TRBJ2-7; CDR3: ASGDGRSEQY
size: few; D: NA; V: TRBV24-1; J: TRBJ1-5; CDR3: ATSDLGQGQPQH
size: many; D: TRBD1; V: TRBV7-9; J: TRBJ1-2; CDR3: ASSPLQTGGTNYGYT
size: NA; D: NA; V: TRBV14; J: TRBJ2-3; CDR3: ASSPPAGVTQY
size: NA; D: NA; V: TRBV9; J: TRBJ2-3; CDR3: ASSGLGLADTQY
size: few; D: NA; V: TRBV6-6; J: TRBJ1-1; CDR3: ASIYGGGNTEAF
size: few; D: NA; V: TRBV27; J: TRBJ1-1; CDR3: ASSLGLGTEAF
size: many; D: NA; V: TRBV27; J: TRBJ1-2; CDR3: ASSLSTGDFNYGYT
size: once; D: NA; V: TRBV4-1; J: TRBJ2-2; CDR3: ASSQEPRNTGELF
size: NA; D: NA; V: TRBV12-3/TRBV12-4; J: TRBJ2-3; CDR3: ASRWESTDTQY
size: NA; D: NA; V: TRBV24-1; J: TRBJ1-1; CDR3: ATSDGEVRGNTEAF
size: few; D: NA; V: TRBV12-3/TRBV12-4; J: TRBJ1-1; CDR3: ASSLWENVAEAF
size: few; D: TRBD2; V: TRBV12-3/TRBV12-4; J: TRBJ2-3; CDR3: ASSRLAGVDTQY
size: many; D: NA; V: TRBV7-2; J: TRBJ1-5; CDR3: ASSLAQGSNQPQH
size: NA; D: NA; V: TRBV2; J: TRBJ1-1; CDR3: ASSEAQGMNTEAF
size: NA; D: NA; V: TRBV6-6; J: TRBJ2-3; CDR3: ASTLTTDTQY
size: many; D: TRBD2; V: TRBV28; J: TRBJ2-1; CDR3: ASEGLAGGNNEQF
size: once; D: TRBD2; V: TRBV9; J: TRBJ2-3; CDR3: ASSVGLAGVTDTQY
size: few; D: NA; V: TRBV20-1; J: TRBJ2-1; CDR3: SASEQF
size: NA; D: TRBD1; V: TRBV6-6; J: TRBJ1-2; CDR3: ASLGQGNLDNYGYT
size: many; D: TRBD1; V: TRBV6-6; J: TRBJ1-5; CDR3: ASTGQVLNQPQH
size: many; D: NA; V: TRBV11-2; J: TRBJ2-7; CDR3: ASSPDGLFSSYEQY
size: few; D: NA; V: TRBV28; J: TRBJ1-1; CDR3: ASKYSLNTEAF
size: few; D: NA; V: TRBV27; J: TRBJ1-1; CDR3: ASTPMMGVTEAF
size: NA; D: NA; V: TRBV12-3/TRBV12-4; J: TRBJ1-5; CDR3: ASSFRQANQPQH
size: few; D: NA; V: TRBV19; J: TRBJ1-5; CDR3: ASSIESGGYQPQH
size: few; D: NA; V: TRBV5-4; J: TRBJ2-2; CDR3: ASTPKTGELF
size: NA; D: NA; V: TRBV9; J: TRBJ1-2; CDR3: ASSVSSSGGNYGYT
size: few; D: TRBD2; V: TRBV7-9; J: TRBJ2-1; CDR3: ASSPREDYLVYNEQF
size: many; D: NA; V: TRBV5-6; J: TRBJ2-3; CDR3: ASSLGGLQNTQY
size: few; D: NA; V: TRBV19; J: TRBJ2-2; CDR3: ASSNRPNTGELF
size: few; D: TRBD1; V: TRBV7-8; J: TRBJ1-2; CDR3: ASSSGQGDGGYT
size: NA; D: NA; V: TRBV7-2; J: TRBJ2-2; CDR3: ASSLADNTGELF
size: few; D: NA; V: TRBV6-1; J: TRBJ2-7; CDR3: ASSEDYYEQY
size: once; D: TRBD2; V: TRBV9; J: TRBJ2-1; CDR3: ASTIGGGSDEQF
size: few; D: NA; V: TRBV2; J: TRBJ1-2; CDR3: ASSDHRVPYGYT
size: NA; D: NA; V: TRBV27; J: TRBJ1-2; CDR3: ASSLFPGGGYT
size: many; D: TRBD2; V: TRBV4-1; J: TRBJ2-7; CDR3: ASSQEPRTSGAYEQY
size: NA; D: TRBD2; V: TRBV12-3/TRBV12-4; J: TRBJ2-1; CDR3: ASSTGGPLDEQF